Only a few counts were recorded for the clone carrying this T cell receptor beta chain. As yet, its antigen is unknown. The CDR3 is made up of 16 amino acids. V lost 4 bases and J lost 5, with 18 bases in between. Germline V gene data show CDR1 as LNHNV and CDR2 as YYDKDF (reference sequence). This entry comes from a study of cytomegalovirus exposure and HLA in healthy donors. Findings of the study overall: Rarity marked most TCR sequences, yet some public TCRs occurred in many donors.

It was with 60 Vbeta and 13 Jbeta primers that the PCR ran. Original processing notes: As a later analysis found, there were 82 million or so unique TCR beta chains, of which some 10 million were shared. Profiling relied on immunoSEQ multiplex PCR, and the TCRdb table lists in-frame clones only, not all of them. V, J and clone size are taken as reported in that table, and D and trimming were inferred from the DNA itself. The sample has fewer than 200,000 clones, approximately 70% seen once. Though nominally healthy at sampling, donors likely had unrecorded immune exposures. Sequencing was performed on PBMCs. The V call is TRBV15, the J call TRBJ2-1; D is uncertain. The TCR originated in a woman aged 25 to 45 in good health and CMV-seronegative. This CDR3 reads CATSNERSRADNEQFF. DNA of the CDR3: TGTGCCACCAGCAACGAGAGGAGTCGCGCTGACAATGAGCAGTTCTTC.